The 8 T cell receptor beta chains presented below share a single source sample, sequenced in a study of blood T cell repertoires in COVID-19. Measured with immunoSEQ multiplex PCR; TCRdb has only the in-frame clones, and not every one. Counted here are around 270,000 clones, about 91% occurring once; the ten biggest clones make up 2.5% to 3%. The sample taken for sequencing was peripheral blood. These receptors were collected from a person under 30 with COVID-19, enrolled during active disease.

The CDR3 DNA sequence: TGTGCCAGCAGCAAGCTCCGCCCGGCGGGAACTAGCAATCAGCCCCAGCATTTT. Its translation: CASSKLRPAGTSNQPQHF. The V gene is TRBV21-1, the J gene TRBJ1-5. TRBV21-1 is designated a pseudogene. This CDR3 has 18 residues.

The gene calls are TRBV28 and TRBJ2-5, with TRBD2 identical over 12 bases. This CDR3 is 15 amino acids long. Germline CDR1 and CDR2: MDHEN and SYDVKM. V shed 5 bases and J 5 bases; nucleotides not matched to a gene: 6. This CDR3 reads CASSLTSGSFETQYF. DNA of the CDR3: TGTGCCAGCAGTCTGACTAGCGGGAGTTTCGAGACCCAGTACTTC.

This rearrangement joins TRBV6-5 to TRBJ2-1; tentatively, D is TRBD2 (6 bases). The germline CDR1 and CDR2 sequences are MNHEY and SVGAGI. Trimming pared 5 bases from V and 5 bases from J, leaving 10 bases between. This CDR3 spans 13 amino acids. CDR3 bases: TGTGCCAGCAGTCCTCGGGAGCACAATGAGCAGTTCTTC. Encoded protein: CASSPREHNEQFF.

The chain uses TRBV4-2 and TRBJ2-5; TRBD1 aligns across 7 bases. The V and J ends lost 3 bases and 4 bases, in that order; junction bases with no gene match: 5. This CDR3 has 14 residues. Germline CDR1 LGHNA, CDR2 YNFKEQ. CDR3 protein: CASSQDRRLETQYF. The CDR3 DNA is TGTGCCAGCAGCCAGGACAGGAGGTTAGAGACCCAGTACTTC.

CDR3 sequence (DNA): TGCGCCAGCAGCTTGGCCGCAAGAGGGTGGGAGACCCAGTACTTC. This translates into CASSLAARGWETQYF. V gene TRBV5-1 combines with J gene TRBJ2-5, with D maybe TRBD2 (5 bases). V dropped 0 bases and J dropped 5 bases, with 14 bases sitting between them. Germline V gene sequence: CDR1 SGHRS, CDR2 YFSETQ. This CDR3 has 15 residues.

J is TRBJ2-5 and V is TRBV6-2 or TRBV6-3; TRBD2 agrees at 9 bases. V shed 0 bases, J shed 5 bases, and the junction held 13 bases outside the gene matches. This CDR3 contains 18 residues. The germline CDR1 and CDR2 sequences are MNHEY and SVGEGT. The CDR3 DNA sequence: TGTGCCAGCAGTTACTCGGAGTTAATAGCGGGAGTTCGGGAGACCCAGTACTTC. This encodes CASSYSELIAGVRETQYF.

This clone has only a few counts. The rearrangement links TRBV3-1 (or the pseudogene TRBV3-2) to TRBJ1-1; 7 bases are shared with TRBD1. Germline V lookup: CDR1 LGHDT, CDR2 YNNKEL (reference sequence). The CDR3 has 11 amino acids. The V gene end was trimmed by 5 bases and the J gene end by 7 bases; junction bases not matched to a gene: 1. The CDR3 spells CASSDRDEAFF. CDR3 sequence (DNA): TGTGCCAGCAGCGACAGGGATGAAGCTTTCTTT.

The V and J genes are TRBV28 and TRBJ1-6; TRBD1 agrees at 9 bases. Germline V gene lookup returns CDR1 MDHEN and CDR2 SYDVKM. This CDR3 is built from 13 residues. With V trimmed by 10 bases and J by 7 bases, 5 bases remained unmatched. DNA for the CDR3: TGTGCCATTTGGGACAGGGCGAATTCACCCCTCCACTTT. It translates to CAIWDRANSPLHF.